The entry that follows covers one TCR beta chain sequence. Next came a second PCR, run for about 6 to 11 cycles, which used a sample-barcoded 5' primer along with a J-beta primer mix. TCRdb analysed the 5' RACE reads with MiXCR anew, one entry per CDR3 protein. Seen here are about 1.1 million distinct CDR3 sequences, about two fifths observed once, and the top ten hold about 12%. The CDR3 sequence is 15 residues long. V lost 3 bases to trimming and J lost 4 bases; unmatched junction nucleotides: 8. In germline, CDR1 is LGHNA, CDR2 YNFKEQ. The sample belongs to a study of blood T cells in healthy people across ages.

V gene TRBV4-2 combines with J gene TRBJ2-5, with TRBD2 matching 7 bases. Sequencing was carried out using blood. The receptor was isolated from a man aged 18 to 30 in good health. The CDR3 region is CASSQTSLPTETQYF. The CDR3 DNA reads TGTGCCAGCAGCCAGACTAGCCTTCCTACAGAGACCCAGTACTTC.